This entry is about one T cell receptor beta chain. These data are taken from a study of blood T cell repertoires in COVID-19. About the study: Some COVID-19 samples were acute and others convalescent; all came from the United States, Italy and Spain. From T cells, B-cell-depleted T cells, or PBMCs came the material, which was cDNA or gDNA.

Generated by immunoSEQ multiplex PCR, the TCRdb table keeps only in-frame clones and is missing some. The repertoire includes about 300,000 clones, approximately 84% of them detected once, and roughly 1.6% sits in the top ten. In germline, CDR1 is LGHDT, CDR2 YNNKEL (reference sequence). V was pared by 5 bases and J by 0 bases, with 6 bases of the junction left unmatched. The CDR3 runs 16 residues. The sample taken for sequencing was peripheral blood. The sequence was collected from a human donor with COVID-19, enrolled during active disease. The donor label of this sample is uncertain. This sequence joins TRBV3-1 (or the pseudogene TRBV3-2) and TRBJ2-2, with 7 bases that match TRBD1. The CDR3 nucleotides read TGTGCCAGCAGCTATCGGACAGGAGCGAACACCGGGGAGCTGTTTTTT. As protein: CASSYRTGANTGELFF.